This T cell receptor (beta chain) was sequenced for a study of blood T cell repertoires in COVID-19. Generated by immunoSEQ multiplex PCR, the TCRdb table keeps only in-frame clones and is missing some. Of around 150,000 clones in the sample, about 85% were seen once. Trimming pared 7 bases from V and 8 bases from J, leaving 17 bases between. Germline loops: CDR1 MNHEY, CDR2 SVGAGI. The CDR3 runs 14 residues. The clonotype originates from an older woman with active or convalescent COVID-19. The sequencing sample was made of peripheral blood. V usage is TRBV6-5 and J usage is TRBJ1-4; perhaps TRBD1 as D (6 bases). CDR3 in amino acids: CASKLQGNFEKLFF. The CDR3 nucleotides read TGTGCCAGCAAGTTACAGGGTAATTTCGAAAAACTGTTTTTT.